This T cell receptor beta chain stems from a study of T-cell memory formation after mild COVID-19. The authors produced TCR alpha and TCR beta cDNA libraries with sample barcodes and UMIs by 5'RACE using constant-segment primers. Using its own MiXCR run on the 5' RACE reads, TCRdb lists one record per CDR3 protein. Of some 40,000 distinct CDR3 sequences listed, about 6% are singletons. This clonotype occurred once. Its antigen is as yet unknown. Findings and caveats of the study: Several responding clones turned up in pre-infection memory, indicating that cross-reactive memory may have taken part.

Germline loops: CDR1 KGHDR, CDR2 SFDVKD. Trimming stripped 4 bases from V and 15 bases from J, with 24 bases between. This CDR3 has 15 amino acids. Material: PBMCs or a T cell subset sorted from them (not recorded which). The sequence was collected from an adult who had mild COVID-19 (a few samples of this study predate the infection). Cell type and time point are not known. The genes are TRBV24-1 and TRBJ2-1; a weak D match, TRBD2 (5 bases). In DNA, the CDR3 is TGTGCCACCAGTGACCCCGGTTACGGGGATCCTGGGCCGTTCTTC. Protein sequence: CATSDPGYGDPGPFF.